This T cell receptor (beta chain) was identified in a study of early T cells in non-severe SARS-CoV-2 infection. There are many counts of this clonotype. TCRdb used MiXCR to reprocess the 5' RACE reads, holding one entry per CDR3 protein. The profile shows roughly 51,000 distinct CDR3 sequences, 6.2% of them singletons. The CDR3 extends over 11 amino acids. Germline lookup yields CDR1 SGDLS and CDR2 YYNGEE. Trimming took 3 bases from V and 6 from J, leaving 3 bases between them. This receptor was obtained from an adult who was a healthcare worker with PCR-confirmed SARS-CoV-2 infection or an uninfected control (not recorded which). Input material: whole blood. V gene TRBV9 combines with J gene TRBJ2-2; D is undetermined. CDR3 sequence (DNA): TGTGCCAGCAGCGATTCCGGGGAGCTGTTTTTT. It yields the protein CASSDSGELFF.